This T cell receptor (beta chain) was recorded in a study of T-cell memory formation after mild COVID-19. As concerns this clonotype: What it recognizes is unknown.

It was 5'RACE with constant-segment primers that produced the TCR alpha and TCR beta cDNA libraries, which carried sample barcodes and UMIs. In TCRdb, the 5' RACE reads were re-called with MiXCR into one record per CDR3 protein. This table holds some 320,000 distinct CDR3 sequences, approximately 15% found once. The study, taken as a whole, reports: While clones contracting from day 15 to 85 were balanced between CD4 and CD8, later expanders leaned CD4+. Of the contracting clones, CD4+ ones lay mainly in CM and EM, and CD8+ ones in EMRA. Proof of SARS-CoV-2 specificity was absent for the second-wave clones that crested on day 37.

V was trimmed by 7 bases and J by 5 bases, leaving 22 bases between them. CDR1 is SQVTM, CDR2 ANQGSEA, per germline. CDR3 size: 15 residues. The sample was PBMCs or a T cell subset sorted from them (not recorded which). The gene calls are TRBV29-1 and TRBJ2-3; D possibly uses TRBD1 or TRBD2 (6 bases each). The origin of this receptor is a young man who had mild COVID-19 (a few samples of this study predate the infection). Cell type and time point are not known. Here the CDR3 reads CSAITIWGAVDTQYF. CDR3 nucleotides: TGCAGCGCCATAACTATCTGGGGGGCTGTAGATACGCAGTATTTT.